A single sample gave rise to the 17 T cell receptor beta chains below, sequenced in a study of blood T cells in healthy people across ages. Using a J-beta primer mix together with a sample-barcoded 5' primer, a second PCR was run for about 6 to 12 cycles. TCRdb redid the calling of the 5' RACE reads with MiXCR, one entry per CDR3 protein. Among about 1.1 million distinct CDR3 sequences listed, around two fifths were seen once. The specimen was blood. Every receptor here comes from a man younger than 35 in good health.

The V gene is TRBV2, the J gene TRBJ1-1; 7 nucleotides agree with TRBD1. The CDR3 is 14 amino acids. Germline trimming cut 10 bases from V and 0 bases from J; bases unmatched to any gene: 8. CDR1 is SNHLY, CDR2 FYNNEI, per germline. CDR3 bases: TGTGCCATCCCGGGGACAGTTATGAACACTGAAGCTTTCTTT. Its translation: CAIPGTVMNTEAFF.

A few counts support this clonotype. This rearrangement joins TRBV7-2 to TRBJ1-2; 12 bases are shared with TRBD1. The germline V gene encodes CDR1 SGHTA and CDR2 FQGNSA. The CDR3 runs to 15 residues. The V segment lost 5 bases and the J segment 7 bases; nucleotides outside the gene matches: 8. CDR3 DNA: TGTGCCAGCAGCCCAAAGGGACAGGGGGCTTTTGGCTACACCTTC. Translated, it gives CASSPKGQGAFGYTF.

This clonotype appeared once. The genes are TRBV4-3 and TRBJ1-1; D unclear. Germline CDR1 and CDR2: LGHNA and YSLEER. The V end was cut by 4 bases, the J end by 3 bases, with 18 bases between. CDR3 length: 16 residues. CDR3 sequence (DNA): TGCGCCAGCAGCCTTTCAAGCGGGGTAGGTGACACTGAAGCTTTCTTT. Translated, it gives CASSLSSGVGDTEAFF.

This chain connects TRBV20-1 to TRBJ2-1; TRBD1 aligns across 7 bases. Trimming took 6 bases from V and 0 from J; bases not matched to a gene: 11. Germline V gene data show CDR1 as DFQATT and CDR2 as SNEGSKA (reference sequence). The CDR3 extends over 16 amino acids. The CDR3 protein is CSALDRAQSSYNEQFF. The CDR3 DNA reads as TGCAGTGCCCTAGACAGGGCCCAAAGCTCCTACAATGAGCAGTTCTTC.

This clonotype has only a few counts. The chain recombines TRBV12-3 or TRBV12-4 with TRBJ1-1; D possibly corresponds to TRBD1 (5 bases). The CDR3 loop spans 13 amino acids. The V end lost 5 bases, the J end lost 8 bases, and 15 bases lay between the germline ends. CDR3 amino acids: CASSVPGRREAFF. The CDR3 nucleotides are TGTGCCAGCAGTGTACCGGGACGGAGGGAAGCTTTCTTT.

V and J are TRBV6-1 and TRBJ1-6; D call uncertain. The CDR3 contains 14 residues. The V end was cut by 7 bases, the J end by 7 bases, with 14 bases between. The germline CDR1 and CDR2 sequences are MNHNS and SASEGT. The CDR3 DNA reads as TGTGCCAGCATCAGGATTGCCCCCAATTCACCCCTCCACTTT. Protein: CASIRIAPNSPLHF.

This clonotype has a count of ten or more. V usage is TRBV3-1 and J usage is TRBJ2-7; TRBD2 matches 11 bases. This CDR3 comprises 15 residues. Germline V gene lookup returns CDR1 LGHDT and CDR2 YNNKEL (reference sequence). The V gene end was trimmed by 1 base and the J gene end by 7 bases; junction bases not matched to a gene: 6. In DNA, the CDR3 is TGTGCCAGCAGCCAAGGACTAGCGGGAAACAATGAGCAGTACTTC. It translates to CASSQGLAGNNEQYF.

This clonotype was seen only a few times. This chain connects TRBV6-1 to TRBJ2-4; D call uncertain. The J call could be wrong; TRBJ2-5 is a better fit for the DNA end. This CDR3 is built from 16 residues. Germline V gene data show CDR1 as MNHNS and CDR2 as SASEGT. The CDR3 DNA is TGTGCCAGCAGTGACTATGGACGAGAAATAAAAGAGACCCAGTACTTC. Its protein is CASSDYGREIKETQYF.

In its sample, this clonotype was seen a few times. The CDR3 DNA sequence: TGTGCCAGCAGAACCGGGACAGGGGACTTTAAAAACATTCAGTACTTC. It yields the protein CASRTGTGDFKNIQYF. This chain connects TRBV5-6 to TRBJ2-4, with TRBD1 matching 10 bases. The V gene's germline CDR1 is SGHDT and CDR2 YYEEEE. This CDR3 contains 16 residues. The junction had 9 bases not matched to a gene; V was cut back by 5 bases and J by 4 bases.

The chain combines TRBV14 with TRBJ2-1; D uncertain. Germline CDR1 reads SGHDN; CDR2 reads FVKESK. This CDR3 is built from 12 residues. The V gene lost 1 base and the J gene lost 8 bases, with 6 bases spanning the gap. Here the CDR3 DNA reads TGTGCCAGCAGCCAAGTACCCCATGAGCAGTTCTTC. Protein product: CASSQVPHEQFF.

Here the CDR3 DNA reads TGTGCCAGCAGCCAAGGTTGGGGAGAATACACTGAAGCTTTCTTT. It translates to CASSQGWGEYTEAFF. The chain joins TRBV14 to TRBJ1-1; the D is unclear. Germline V gene lookup returns CDR1 SGHDN and CDR2 FVKESK. The length of the CDR3 is 15 residues. V dropped 1 base and J dropped 3 bases, with 12 bases sitting between them.

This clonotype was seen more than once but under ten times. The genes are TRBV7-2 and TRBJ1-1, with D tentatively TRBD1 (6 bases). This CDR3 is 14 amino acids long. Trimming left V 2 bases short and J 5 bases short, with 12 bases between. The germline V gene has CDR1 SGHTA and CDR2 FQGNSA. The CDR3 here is CASSLRGAGTEAFF. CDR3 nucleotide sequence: TGTGCCAGCAGCTTACGGGGGGCAGGGACTGAAGCTTTCTTT.

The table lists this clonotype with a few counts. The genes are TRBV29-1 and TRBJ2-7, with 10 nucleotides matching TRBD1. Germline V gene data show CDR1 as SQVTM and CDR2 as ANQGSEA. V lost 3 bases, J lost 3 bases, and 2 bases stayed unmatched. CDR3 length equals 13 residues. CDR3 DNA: TGCAGCGTTGAGGGACAGGGGTACTACGAGCAGTACTTC. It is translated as CSVEGQGYYEQYF.

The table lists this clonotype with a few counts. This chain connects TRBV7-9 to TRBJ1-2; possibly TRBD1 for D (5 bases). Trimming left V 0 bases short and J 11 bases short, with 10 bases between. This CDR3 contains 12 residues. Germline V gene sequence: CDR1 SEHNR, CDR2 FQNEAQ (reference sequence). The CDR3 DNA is TGTGCCAGCAGCTTAGCGTCCAGGGAGTACACCTTC. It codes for CASSLASREYTF. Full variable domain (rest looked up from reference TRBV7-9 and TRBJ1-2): DTGVSQNPRHKITKRGQNVTFRCDPISEHNRLYWYRQTLGQGPEFLTYFQNEAQLEKSRLLSDRFSAERPKGSFSTLEIQRTEQGDSAMYLCASSLASREYTFGSGTRLTVV.

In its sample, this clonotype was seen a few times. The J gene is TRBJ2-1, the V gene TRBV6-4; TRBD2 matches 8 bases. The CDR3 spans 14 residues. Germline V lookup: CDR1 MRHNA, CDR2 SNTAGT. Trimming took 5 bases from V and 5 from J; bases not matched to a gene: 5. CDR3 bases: TGTGCCAGCAGTCGGGAGGGGGGCAACAATGAGCAGTTCTTC. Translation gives CASSREGGNNEQFF.

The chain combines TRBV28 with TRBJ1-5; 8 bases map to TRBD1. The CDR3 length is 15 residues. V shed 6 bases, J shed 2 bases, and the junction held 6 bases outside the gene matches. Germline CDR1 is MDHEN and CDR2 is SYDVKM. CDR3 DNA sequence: TGTGCCAGCAGCCAGGGGGCGCCTGGCAATCAGCCCCAGCATTTT. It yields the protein CASSQGAPGNQPQHF.

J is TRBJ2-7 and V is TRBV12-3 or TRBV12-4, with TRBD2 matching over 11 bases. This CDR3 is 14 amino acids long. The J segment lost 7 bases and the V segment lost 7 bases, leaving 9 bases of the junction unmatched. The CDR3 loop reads CASTLAGGAIEQYF. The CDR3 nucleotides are TGTGCCAGCACCCTAGCGGGGGGAGCTATTGAGCAGTACTTC.